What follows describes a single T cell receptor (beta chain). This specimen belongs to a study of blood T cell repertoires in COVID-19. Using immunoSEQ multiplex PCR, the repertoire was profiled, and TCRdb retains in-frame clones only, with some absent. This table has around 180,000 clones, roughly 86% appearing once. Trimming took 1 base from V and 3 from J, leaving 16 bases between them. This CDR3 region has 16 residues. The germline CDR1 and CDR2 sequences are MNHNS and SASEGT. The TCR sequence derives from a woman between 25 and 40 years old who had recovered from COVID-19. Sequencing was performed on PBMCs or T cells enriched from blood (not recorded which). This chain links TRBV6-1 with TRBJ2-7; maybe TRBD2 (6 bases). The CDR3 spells CASSEVAGRGNYEQYF. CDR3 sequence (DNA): TGTGCCAGCAGTGAAGTTGCGGGAAGGGGAAACTACGAGCAGTACTTC.